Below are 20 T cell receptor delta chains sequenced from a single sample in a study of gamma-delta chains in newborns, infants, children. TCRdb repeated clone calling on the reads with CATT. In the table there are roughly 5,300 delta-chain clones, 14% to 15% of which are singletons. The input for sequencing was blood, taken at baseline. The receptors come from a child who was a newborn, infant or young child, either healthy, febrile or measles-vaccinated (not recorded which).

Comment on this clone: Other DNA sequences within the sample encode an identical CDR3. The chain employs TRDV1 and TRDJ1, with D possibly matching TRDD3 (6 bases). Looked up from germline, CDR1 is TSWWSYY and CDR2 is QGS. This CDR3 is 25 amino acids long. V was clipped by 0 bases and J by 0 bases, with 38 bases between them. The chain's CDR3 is CALGELGGHHSRCLLGDFNTDKLIF. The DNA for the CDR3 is TGTGCTCTTGGGGAACTGGGGGGGCACCATTCCAGATGTTTACTAGGGGATTTCAACACCGATAAACTCATCTTT.

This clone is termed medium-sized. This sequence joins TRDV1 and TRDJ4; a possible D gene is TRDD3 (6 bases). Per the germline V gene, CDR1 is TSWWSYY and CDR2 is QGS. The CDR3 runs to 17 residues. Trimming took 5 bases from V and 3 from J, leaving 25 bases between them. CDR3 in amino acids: CALGLHWQTDWARPLIF. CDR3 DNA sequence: TGTGCTCTTGGGCTCCACTGGCAAACGGACTGGGCCCGACCCCTGATCTTT.

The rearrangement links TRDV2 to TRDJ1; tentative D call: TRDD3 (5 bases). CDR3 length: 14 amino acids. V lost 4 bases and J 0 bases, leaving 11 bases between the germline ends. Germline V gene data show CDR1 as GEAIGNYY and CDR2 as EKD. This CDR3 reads CACETLGYTDKLIF. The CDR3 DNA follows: TGTGCCTGTGAAACCCTGGGTTACACCGATAAACTCATCTTT.

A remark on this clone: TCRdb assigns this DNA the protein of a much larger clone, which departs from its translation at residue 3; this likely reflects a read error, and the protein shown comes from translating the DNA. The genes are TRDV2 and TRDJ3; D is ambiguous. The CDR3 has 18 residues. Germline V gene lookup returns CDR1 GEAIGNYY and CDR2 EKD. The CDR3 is CAREEVAQSSWDTRQMFF. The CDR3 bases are TGTGCCCGTGAAGAGGTCGCCCAAAGCTCCTGGGACACCCGACAGATGTTTTTC.

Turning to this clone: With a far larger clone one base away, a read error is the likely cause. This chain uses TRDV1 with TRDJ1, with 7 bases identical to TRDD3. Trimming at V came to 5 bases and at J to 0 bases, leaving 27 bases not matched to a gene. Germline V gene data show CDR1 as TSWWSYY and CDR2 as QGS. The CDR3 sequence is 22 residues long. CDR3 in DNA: TGTGCTCTTGGGCCACCCCGCTTTCGCGATTCCTTGACTGGGGTTTACACCGATAAACTCATCTTT. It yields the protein CALGPPRFRDSLTGVYTDKLIF.

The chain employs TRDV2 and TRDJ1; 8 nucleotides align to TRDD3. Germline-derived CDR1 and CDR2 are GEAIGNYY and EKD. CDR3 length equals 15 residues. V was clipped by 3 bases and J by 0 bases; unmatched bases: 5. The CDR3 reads CACDPVLGDTDKLIF. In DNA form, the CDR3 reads TGTGCCTGTGACCCCGTACTGGGGGACACCGATAAACTCATCTTT.

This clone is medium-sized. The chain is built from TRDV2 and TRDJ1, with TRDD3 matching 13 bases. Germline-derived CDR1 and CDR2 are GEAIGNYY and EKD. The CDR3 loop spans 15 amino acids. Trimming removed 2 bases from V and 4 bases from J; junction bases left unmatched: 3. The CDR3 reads CACDILGDTGDKLIF. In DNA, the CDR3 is TGTGCCTGTGACATACTGGGGGATACGGGCGATAAACTCATCTTT.

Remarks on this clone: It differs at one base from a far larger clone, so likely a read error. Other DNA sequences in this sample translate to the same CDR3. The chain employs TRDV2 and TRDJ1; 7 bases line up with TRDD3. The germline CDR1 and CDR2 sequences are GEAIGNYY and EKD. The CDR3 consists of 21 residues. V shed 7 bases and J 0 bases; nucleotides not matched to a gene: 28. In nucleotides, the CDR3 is TGTGCCTGCGACCCAAGGATCTTTTACTGGGGAGGGGTTAGGTACACCGATAAACTCATCTTT. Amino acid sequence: CACDPRIFYWGGVRYTDKLIF.

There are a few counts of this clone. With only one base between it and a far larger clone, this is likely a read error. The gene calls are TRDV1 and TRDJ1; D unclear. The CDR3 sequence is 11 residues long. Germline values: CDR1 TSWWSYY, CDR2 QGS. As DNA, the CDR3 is TGTGCTCTTGGGCTCGCCTTTAAACCCATCTTT. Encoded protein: CALGLAFKPIF.

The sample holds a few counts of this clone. The CDR3, as DNA: TGTGCCTGTGACGGGGTGGGGGATAAGGAGTACACCGATAAACTCATCTTT. This gives the protein CACDGVGDKEYTDKLIF. V and J are TRDV2 and TRDJ1, with 9 positions matching TRDD3. The CDR3 length is 17 residues. V lost 3 bases to trimming and J lost 0 bases; unmatched junction nucleotides: 10. The germline CDR1 and CDR2 sequences are GEAIGNYY and EKD.

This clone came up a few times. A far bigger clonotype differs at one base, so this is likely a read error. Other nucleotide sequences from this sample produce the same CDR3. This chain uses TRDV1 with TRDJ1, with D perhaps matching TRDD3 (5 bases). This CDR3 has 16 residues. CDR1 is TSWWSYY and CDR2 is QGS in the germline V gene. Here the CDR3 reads CALGELSKLWTDKLIF. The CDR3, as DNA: TGTGCTCTAGGGGAACTATCCAAGTTGTGGACCGATAAACTCATCTTT.

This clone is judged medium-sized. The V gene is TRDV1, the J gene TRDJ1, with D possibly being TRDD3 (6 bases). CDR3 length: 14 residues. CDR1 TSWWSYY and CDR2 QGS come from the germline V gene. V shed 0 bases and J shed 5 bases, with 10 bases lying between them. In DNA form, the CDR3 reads TGTGCTCTTGGGGAACTCTGCCTGGGGGATAAACTCATCTTT. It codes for CALGELCLGDKLIF.

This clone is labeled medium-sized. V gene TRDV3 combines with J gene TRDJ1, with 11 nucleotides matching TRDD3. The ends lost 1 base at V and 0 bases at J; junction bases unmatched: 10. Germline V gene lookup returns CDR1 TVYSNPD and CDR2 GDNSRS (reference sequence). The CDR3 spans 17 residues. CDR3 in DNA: TGTGCCTTTAAGGGGGGCTACTGGGGGATAAACACCGATAAACTCATCTTT. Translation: CAFKGGYWGINTDKLIF.

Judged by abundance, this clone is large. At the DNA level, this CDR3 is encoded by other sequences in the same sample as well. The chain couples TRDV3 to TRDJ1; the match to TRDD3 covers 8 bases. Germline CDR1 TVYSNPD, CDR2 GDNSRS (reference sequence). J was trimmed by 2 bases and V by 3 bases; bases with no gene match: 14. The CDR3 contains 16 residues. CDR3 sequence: CAFKGDYWGYTDKLIF. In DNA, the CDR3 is TGTGCCTTCAAGGGTGACTACTGGGGGTATACCGATAAACTCATCTTT.

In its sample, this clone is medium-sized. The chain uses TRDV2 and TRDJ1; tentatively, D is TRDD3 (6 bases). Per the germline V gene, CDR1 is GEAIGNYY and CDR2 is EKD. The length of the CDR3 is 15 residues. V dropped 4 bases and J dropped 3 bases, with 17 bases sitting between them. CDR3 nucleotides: TGTGCCTGTGAACCGGTCGGGATAGGAGCCGATAAACTCATCTTT. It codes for CACEPVGIGADKLIF.

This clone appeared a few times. DNA of the CDR3: TGTGCTCTTGGGGAAAGTTGTCTTTCTGATCCTACTGGTCGTTACTGGGGGGAGTACACCGATAAACTCATCTTT. Translation gives CALGESCLSDPTGRYWGEYTDKLIF. The rearrangement links TRDV1 to TRDJ1; 8 bases match TRDD3. The junction had 32 bases not matched to a gene; V was cut back by 2 bases and J by 0 bases. This CDR3 has 25 amino acids. Germline values: CDR1 TSWWSYY, CDR2 QGS.

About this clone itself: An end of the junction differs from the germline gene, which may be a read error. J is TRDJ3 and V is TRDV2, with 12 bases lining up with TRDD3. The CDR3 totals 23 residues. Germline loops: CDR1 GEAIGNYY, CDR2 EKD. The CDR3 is CACDYASYDTGGYLTWGTRQMFF. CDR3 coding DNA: TGTGCCTGTGATTATGCTTCCTACGATACTGGGGGATACCTCACCTGGGGCACCCGACAGATGTTTTTC.

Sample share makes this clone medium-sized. The CDR3 sequence is CACDTLSEQGILDVKDDKLIF. The CDR3 DNA follows: TGTGCCTGTGACACCCTTTCCGAACAGGGGATATTGGACGTGAAGGACGATAAACTCATCTTT. The rearrangement links TRDV2 to TRDJ1, with TRDD3 matching over 7 bases. The V and J ends lost 0 bases and 4 bases, in that order; junction bases with no gene match: 25. This CDR3 spans 21 amino acids. Looked up from germline, CDR1 is GEAIGNYY and CDR2 is EKD.

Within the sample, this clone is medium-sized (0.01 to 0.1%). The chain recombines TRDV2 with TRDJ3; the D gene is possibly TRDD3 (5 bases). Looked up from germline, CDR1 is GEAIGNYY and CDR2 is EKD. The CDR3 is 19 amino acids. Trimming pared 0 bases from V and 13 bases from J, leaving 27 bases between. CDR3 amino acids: CACDTVGEGRGSGERQMFF. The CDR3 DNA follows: TGTGCCTGTGACACCGTTGGTGAAGGCCGGGGGTCTGGTGAGCGACAGATGTTTTTC.

The CDR3 nucleotides read TGTGCTCTTGGGGAACTAAGGGCCCGAGTATTCTTCCATCCAACTGGGGGATACGCCCCCGAGATTTCTTTTTACACCGATAAACTCATCTTT. Protein product: CALGELRARVFFHPTGGYAPEISFYTDKLIF. The V gene is TRDV1, the J gene TRDJ1; 13 nucleotides match TRDD3. The CDR3 loop spans 31 amino acids. V gave up 0 bases and J gave up 0 bases; unmatched junction bases: 43. Per germline, CDR1 TSWWSYY and CDR2 QGS.